The 22 T cell receptor beta chains in this list originate from one sample, sequenced in a study of graft-versus-host responses after intestinal transplantation. Sequenced by immunoSEQ multiplex PCR; TCRdb stores in-frame clones only, minus some. The sample lists approximately 68,000 clones, roughly 89% occurring once. These TCRs' antigens remain unknown. The input for sequencing was unstimulated CD8+ T cells sorted from spleen or lymph node cells, taken before transplant. The receptors shown here come from a human donor who was the organ donor for an intestinal transplant.

The gene calls are TRBV10-2 and TRBJ2-2; the match to TRBD2 covers 13 bases. V lost 8 bases and J lost 3; bases outside the gene matches: 3. The CDR3 runs to 15 residues. Germline lookup yields CDR1 WSHSY and CDR2 SAAADI. CDR3 sequence reads: CASLTSGGYTGELFF. As DNA, the CDR3 is TGCGCCAGCCTGACTAGCGGGGGGTACACCGGGGAGCTGTTTTTT.

This clone showed up just once. The chain links TRBV5-1 to TRBJ2-1; 9 bases match TRBD1. The CDR3 is 16 residues long. Trimming cost V 1 base and J 4 bases; bases outside gene matches: 6. Germline loops: CDR1 SGHRS, CDR2 YFSETQ. The CDR3 reads CASSLIGTGTYNEQFF. In DNA form, the CDR3 reads TGCGCCAGCAGCTTGATCGGGACAGGGACTTACAATGAGCAGTTCTTC.

The chain employs TRBV5-8 and TRBJ2-1; D call uncertain. This CDR3 comprises 13 residues. The ends were cut back, 7 bases at V and 1 base at J, with 9 bases in the middle. Germline-derived CDR1 and CDR2 are SGHTS and YDEGEE. CDR3 sequence reads: CASWPRSYNEQFF. Written as DNA, the CDR3 is TGTGCCAGCTGGCCACGATCCTACAATGAGCAGTTCTTC.

V and J are TRBV11-2 and TRBJ2-1; TRBD2 matches 10 bases. Per germline, CDR1 SGHAT and CDR2 FQNNGV. The trim removed 0 bases at V and 2 bases at J, leaving 4 bases unmatched. The CDR3 extends over 17 amino acids. DNA for the CDR3: TGTGCCAGCAGCTTAGAGAGCGGGGGGGCCCCCTACAATGAGCAGTTCTTC. As protein: CASSLESGGAPYNEQFF.

The V call is TRBV10-3, the J call TRBJ1-2; 7 nucleotides match TRBD1. Germline lookup yields CDR1 ENHRY and CDR2 SYGVKD. V shed 0 bases, J shed 7 bases, and the junction held 5 bases outside the gene matches. The CDR3 is 14 residues long. The CDR3 coding sequence is TGTGCCATCAGTGAGTCCCCCAGGGGGATTGGCTACACCTTC. It encodes CAISESPRGIGYTF.

J is TRBJ2-6 and V is TRBV30; 12 bases match TRBD1. Looked up from germline, CDR1 is GTSNPN and CDR2 is SVGIG (reference sequence). This CDR3 has 18 amino acids. V was clipped by 5 bases and J by 0 bases; unmatched bases: 8. The CDR3 DNA follows: TGTGCCTGGTCAGACCGGGACAGGGGGCTCTCTGGGGCCAACGTCCTGACTTTC. Protein product: CAWSDRDRGLSGANVLTF.

This sequence joins TRBV2 and TRBJ1-3; D not certain. Germline CDR1 is SNHLY and CDR2 is FYNNEI. The V end was cut by 8 bases, the J end by 3 bases, with 14 bases between. This CDR3 contains 14 residues. CDR3 amino acids: CASVQANGGNTIYF. CDR3 sequence (DNA): TGTGCCAGCGTGCAGGCCAACGGTGGAAACACCATATATTTT.

The chain couples TRBV5-1 to TRBJ1-6, with D unclear. Between the trimmed V and J ends, which lost 0 bases and 6 bases, there was a span of 31 bases. This CDR3 contains 22 residues. Germline V gene lookup returns CDR1 SGHRS and CDR2 YFSETQ. The CDR3 DNA follows: TGCGCCAGCAGCTTGGACCCGAAACCTTTGAGTGTCGAGGGCATATCTAATTCACCCCTCCACTTT. This sequence encodes CASSLDPKPLSVEGISNSPLHF.

The chain has TRBV2 and TRBJ1-1; D not resolved. CDR3 length: 15 residues. From germline, CDR1 is SNHLY and CDR2 FYNNEI. The germline V and J ends were trimmed by 3 bases and 2 bases, with 13 bases remaining between them. CDR3 residues: CASSEGTQANTEAFF. In DNA form, the CDR3 reads TGTGCCAGCAGTGAGGGTACCCAGGCAAACACTGAAGCTTTCTTT.

This chain uses TRBV27 with TRBJ1-2; no clear D gene. There are 12 residues in the CDR3. Trimming left V 10 bases short and J 7 bases short, with 16 bases between. Germline V gene data show CDR1 as MNHEY and CDR2 as SMNVEV (reference sequence). Here the CDR3 DNA reads TGTGCCACCAGGCGAGGGTTGGGTGGCTACACCTTC. Translation gives CATRRGLGGYTF.

The V and J genes are TRBV14 and TRBJ1-2, with a tentative D call TRBD1 (5 bases). The V end lost 4 bases, the J end lost 2 bases, and 8 bases lay between the germline ends. The germline V gene has CDR1 SGHDN and CDR2 FVKESK. The CDR3 loop spans 13 amino acids. In DNA form, the CDR3 reads TGTGCCAGCAGCCTGGGGCCAAACTATGGCTACACCTTC. Its protein is CASSLGPNYGYTF. Looking up the rest from reference TRBV14 and TRBJ1-2 gives the full variable domain: EAGVTQFPSHSVIEKGQTVTLRCDPISGHDNLYWYRRVMGKEIKFLLHFVKESKQDESGMPNNRFLAERTGGTYSTLKVQPAELEDSGVYFCASSLGPNYGYTFGSGTRLTVV.

DNA of the CDR3: TGTGCCAGCCAGGCCGGTTATTCCTACGAGCAGTACGTC. Translating gives CASQAGYSYEQYV. The chain recombines TRBV28 with TRBJ2-7; D gene uncertain. The CDR3 totals 13 residues. Germline V gene lookup returns CDR1 MDHEN and CDR2 SYDVKM. Trimming took off 8 bases at V and 1 base at J, with 12 bases between the two ends.

The chain recombines TRBV5-6 with TRBJ1-5; 9 nucleotides line up with TRBD1. With V trimmed by 2 bases and J by 5 bases, 8 bases remained unmatched. Germline V gives CDR1 SGHDT, CDR2 YYEEEE. The CDR3 is made up of 16 amino acids. DNA for the CDR3: TGTGCCAGCAGCTTCGCCACAGGGGGCTTCGATCAGCCCCAGCATTTT. It translates to CASSFATGGFDQPQHF.

The chain combines TRBV27 with TRBJ1-6; perhaps TRBD1 as D (6 bases). This CDR3 is 14 amino acids long. Germline V gene lookup returns CDR1 MNHEY and CDR2 SMNVEV (reference sequence). V was trimmed by 3 bases and J by 9 bases, leaving 12 bases between them. CDR3 DNA sequence: TGTGCCAGCAGTTTTCCGGGGGGGCTTTCACCCCTCCACTTT. It yields the protein CASSFPGGLSPLHF.

The chain recombines TRBV7-6 with TRBJ1-1, with 11 bases fitting TRBD1. Germline-derived CDR1 and CDR2 are SGHVS and FNYEAQ. Unmatched junction bases numbered 10, after V lost 5 bases and J lost 5 bases. This CDR3 is built from 16 residues. This CDR3 reads CASSPILGQGATEAFF. The CDR3 DNA follows: TGTGCCAGCAGCCCAATCCTCGGACAGGGGGCAACTGAAGCTTTCTTT.

This clone was seen once. The chain carries TRBV27 and TRBJ1-5, with 7 bases matching TRBD1. CDR3 length equals 14 residues. With 2 bases clipped from V and 3 bases from J, the junction kept 1 base outside the gene matches. Germline values: CDR1 MNHEY, CDR2 SMNVEV (reference sequence). CDR3 region: CASSLGTVNQPQHF. In DNA, the CDR3 is TGTGCCAGCAGTTTAGGGACAGTCAATCAGCCCCAGCATTTT.

CDR3 in amino acids: CASSLKTGTYEQYV. In DNA form, the CDR3 reads TGTGCCAGCAGTCTTAAGACGGGTACGTACGAGCAGTACGTC. The J gene is TRBJ2-7, the V gene TRBV27, with D uncertain. Germline V lookup: CDR1 MNHEY, CDR2 SMNVEV (reference sequence). The CDR3 has 14 residues. V shed 5 bases and J shed 4 bases, with 15 bases lying between them.

The chain employs TRBV4-3 and TRBJ2-3; D is unclear. The CDR3 length is 13 residues. Germline V CDR1 and CDR2: LGHNA, YSLEER. V lost 1 base to trimming and J lost 3 bases, with 5 bases between them. CDR3 residues: CASSQGRTDTQYF. The DNA for the CDR3 is TGCGCCAGCAGCCAAGGCCGGACAGATACGCAGTATTTT.

The chain links TRBV7-6 to TRBJ1-2, with 7 bases fitting TRBD1. This CDR3 has 17 amino acids. Trimming removed 2 bases from V and 4 bases from J; junction bases left unmatched: 13. Germline V gives CDR1 SGHVS, CDR2 FNYEAQ. CDR3 sequence: CASSLYGDSGAPYGYTF. The CDR3 DNA reads TGTGCCAGCAGCTTATATGGGGACAGCGGCGCCCCCTATGGCTACACCTTC.

The chain is built from TRBV28 and TRBJ2-3; TRBD1 matches 8 bases. The germline gives CDR1 MDHEN, CDR2 SYDVKM. The J segment lost 2 bases and the V segment lost 3 bases, leaving 1 base of the junction unmatched. The CDR3 sequence is 14 residues long. As DNA, the CDR3 is TGTGCCAGCAGTTTGGACAGGGTCACAGATACGCAGTATTTT. It is translated as CASSLDRVTDTQYF.

This chain uses TRBV30 with TRBJ1-1, with a tentative D call TRBD1 (5 bases). The CDR3 is 14 amino acids. The V end was cut by 2 bases, the J end by 5 bases, with 15 bases between. Germline values: CDR1 GTSNPN, CDR2 SVGIG (reference sequence). The CDR3 loop reads CAWSRGGSRTEAFF. CDR3 nucleotide sequence: TGTGCCTGGAGTCGCGGGGGTTCTCGTACTGAAGCTTTCTTT.

V and J are TRBV4-1 and TRBJ2-3, with TRBD2 matching over 8 bases. After removal of 5 bases from V and 1 base from J, the junction contained 5 bases not matched to a gene. Germline V CDR1 and CDR2: MGHRA, YSYEKL. This CDR3 has 15 residues. The CDR3 DNA follows: TGCGCCAGCAGCACCGGGACTAGAGGCACAGATACGCAGTATTTT. It specifies CASSTGTRGTDTQYF.